This TCR beta chain originates from a study of blood T cell repertoires in COVID-19. Study information: The cDNA or gDNA used as material had been derived from T cells, B-cell-depleted T cells, or PBMCs.

Clones were sequenced by immunoSEQ multiplex PCR, and TCRdb holds only the in-frame ones, with some missing. The table includes around 130,000 clones, 80% detected once. CDR1 and CDR2 from the germline V gene are MNHEY and SVGAGI. V shed 2 bases and J shed 8 bases, with 9 bases lying between them. The CDR3 consists of 12 residues. The sequenced sample consisted of peripheral blood. V is TRBV6-5 and J is TRBJ1-1, with unresolved D. The receptor was derived from a man aged 65 to 79 with acute or convalescent COVID-19. CDR3 in DNA: TGTGCCAGCAGTTACCTGAGAGGGGAAGCTTTCTTT. Protein product: CASSYLRGEAFF.